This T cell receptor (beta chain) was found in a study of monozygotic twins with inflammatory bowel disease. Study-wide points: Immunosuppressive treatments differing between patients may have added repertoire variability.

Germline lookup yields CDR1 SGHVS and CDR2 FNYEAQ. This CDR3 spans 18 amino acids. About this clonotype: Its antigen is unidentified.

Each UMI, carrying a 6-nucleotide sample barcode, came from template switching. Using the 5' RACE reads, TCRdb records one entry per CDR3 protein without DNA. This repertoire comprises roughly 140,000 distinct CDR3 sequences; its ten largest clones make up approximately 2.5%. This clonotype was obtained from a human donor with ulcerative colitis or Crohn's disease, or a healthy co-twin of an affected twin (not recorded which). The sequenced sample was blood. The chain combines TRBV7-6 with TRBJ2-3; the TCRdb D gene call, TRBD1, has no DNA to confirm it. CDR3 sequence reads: CASSLFAGTTSSTDTQYF.